This T cell receptor (beta chain) emerged from a study of spatial heterogeneity in lung cancer. Study context: Unique TCR and UMI combinations averaged more than ten appearances each in raw reads.

The CDR3 length is 15 residues. The V and J ends lost 6 bases and 0 bases respectively, with 12 bases between them. The germline V gene encodes CDR1 MNHNS and CDR2 SASEGT. This clonotype came up many times. The sample's time point: sample taken at primary tumor resection. Samples were donated by 72 untreated early-stage non-small cell lung cancer patients. Unsorted samples of tumor, nontumor lung or frozen PBMC had their whole RNA sequenced. All TCR cDNA molecules were individually tagged with a unique molecular identifier. TCRdb ran MiXCR on the 5' RACE reads and lists one entry per CDR3 protein. The profile covers more than 5,500 distinct CDR3 sequences, with 6.5% to 8.5% appearing a single time and roughly 80% taken by the ten largest.

The input for sequencing was PBMCs, taken at surgery. The chain links TRBV6-1 to TRBJ1-3; D not resolved. This receptor was taken from a male donor with early-stage non-small cell lung cancer. CDR3 region: CASSSMGGSGNTIYF. CDR3 nucleotides: TGTGCCAGCAGCTCCATGGGCGGCTCTGGAAACACCATATATTTT.